This T cell receptor beta chain was sequenced for a study of T cell repertoires in cytomegalovirus infection. In the study overall: Matching HLA type and CMV infection were both indicated by public TCR beta signatures.

This CDR3 region has 13 residues. In germline, CDR1 is SNHLY, CDR2 FYNNEI. Overall study results and limits: Summed public TCR beta family frequency identified CMV carriers bearing the relevant HLA.

A single record per CDR3 protein comes from TCRdb applying MiXCR to the reads. Of about 200,000 distinct CDR3 sequences listed, 8% to 10% were seen once; the top ten hold about 4.6%. Points on this clonotype: Its cognate antigen is unknown. Mismatch with germline at one junction end may stem from a read error.

The receptor's source is a human donor in good health (CMV status not recorded). Some clones in this sample may be carry-over from other donors' samples. The rearrangement links TRBV2 to TRBJ1-2; D remains unclear. Sequenced sample: PBMCs. The CDR3, as DNA: TGTGCCAGCAGCGAAGGAGTAGACTATGGCTACACCTTC. Translating it yields CASSEGVDYGYTF.